This T cell receptor (beta chain) came from a study of tumor-infiltrating lymphocytes in primary liver carcinoma (dated by TCRdb to 2017 to 2019). About the study as a whole: Between late 2015 and March 2016, about five patients in China with histopathologically diagnosed primary liver carcinoma had surgical resection. The tumors of the five patients were staged as T1-T3 N0M0, with maximum diameters ranging from 4.2 to 10 cm. Each sample produced roughly 3.65 to 8 million productive TCRbeta reads, and read depth showed no significant difference between tissue types. A total of roughly 35 specimens from 5 patients, comprising some 25 tumor regions, 5 adjacent noncancerous liver tissues and 5 peripheral blood samples, were covered by TCRbeta repertoire sequencing. Across five regions of each liver tumor, along with adjacent normal tissue and blood, the study brought together TCRbeta repertoire sequencing, expression microarrays and whole-exome sequencing. The five patients, three men and two women aged 30 to 69 years, had hepatocellular carcinoma (four) or combined HCC and intrahepatic cholangiocarcinoma (one). High reproducibility was observed for the technical replicate repertoires, with mean shared-clone rates roughly 0.87 and correlation coefficients above 0.95.

Regarding this clonotype: Its recognized antigen is unknown. A much more abundant neighbour one base away suggests this may be a read error.

Blood RNA was extracted from unsorted whole blood using TRIzol reagent, and germline DNA was obtained with the DNeasy Blood & Tissue kit. At the time of sampling, the patients had chronic HBV infection and had not received any treatment. Before surgery, roughly 4.2 milliliters of peripheral blood were drawn into K2EDTA tubes. Starting from 450 to 500 ng total RNA, TCRbeta-specific cDNA was produced by reverse transcription with a constant-region primer and ProtoScript II reverse transcriptase. Three nested multiplex PCR rounds, following a slightly modified ARM-PCR procedure, were used to build the TCRbeta libraries. The first two PCR rounds used multiplex TRBV1-TRBV30 forward primers with a Cbeta reverse primer, each for 10 to 11 cycles. A final 25-cycle PCR with Deep VentR polymerase added sample barcodes and Illumina adapters. Amplicons of 200-500 bp were gel-purified with a QIAquick gel extraction kit before sequencing. The TCRbeta amplicons were sequenced with 250-bp paired-end reads on an Illumina HiSeq 2500. On the authors' methods: Reads were quality-trimmed with Trimmomatic v0.33, and paired reads were merged with FLASH v1.2.11 to recover full CDR3 sequences. V, D and J germline segments were assigned to the rearranged TCRbeta sequences by MiGEC v1.2.1b. Clonotype statistics and Shannon-Wiener diversity indices were computed with VDJtools v1.0.0. To cut down on sampling bias, every analysis after diversity analysis relied on just the 250 most abundant clonotypes from each sample. Using fastp at Q25 and MiXCR, TCRdb reprocessed the public reads and kept productive beta chains. Records with the same CDR3 protein are collapsed into one entry carrying the most frequent genes and DNA. The V and J calls here are based on TCRdb, not the publication. The sample contains 330,000 or so distinct CDR3 sequences, 65% of them found a single time. The ten largest clones capture about 6.1% of the sample.

Points the paper makes about the study in general: The top 250 clones made up a significantly larger repertoire fraction in tumors than in blood (p = 0.039). The study included only a few patients, and the authors note findings should be validated in a larger study. Because sequencing covered only the TCR beta chain and unpaired alpha chains were not captured, true repertoire diversity is likely underestimated. Since the samples were bulk and unsorted, there was no way to compare CD4+ and CD8+ T cell repertoires. Consistent with antigen-driven expansion, pairs of tumor regions showed higher repertoire overlap (mean roughly 35%) than either tumor-adjacent pairs (about 17%) or tumor-blood pairs (about 14%).

A distance of 5 bases separates the germline ends of V and J, which lose 6 bases and 2 bases respectively. The germline V gene gives CDR1 as SNHLY and CDR2 as FYNNEI. The CDR3 runs 11 residues from the cysteine to the phenylalanine. Kept here is only the CDR3 DNA, which spans 33 bases and is read in frame from base 1. Sequencing used peripheral blood. The clonotype comes from a middle-aged man with primary liver carcinoma and hepatitis B virus infection. The chain links TRBV2 with TRBJ2-7; no D gene call is confident. The DNA is TGTGCCAGCAGCCCGACCTACGAGCAGTACTTC. It translates as CASSPTYEQYF.